Each of the 19 T cell receptor beta chains below was sequenced from the same sample in a study of human T cells and chemical hapten exposure. One entry per CDR3 protein results from TCRdb running MiXCR on the RACE reads. The sample records a few hundred thousand distinct CDR3 sequences, about 6% being singletons. Time point specified: patch test 2, 6 weeks after DPC sensitization. Described treatment: therapeutic diphenylcyclopropenone sensitization with weekly scalp DPC. The sequencing used whole blood, collected in connection with sensitization to the hapten diphenylcyclopropenone (DPC). The source is a woman between 18 and 29 years old with alopecia areata. Some clones in this sample may be carry-over from other donors' samples.

This chain uses TRBV2 with TRBJ2-2; tentative D call: TRBD2 (5 bases). Trimming pared 4 bases from V and 6 bases from J, leaving 15 bases between. The CDR3 loop spans 15 amino acids. CDR1 is SNHLY and CDR2 is FYNNEI in the germline V gene. CDR3 nucleotide sequence: TGTGCCAGCAGTGGATTTACGGGGTTAGCCGGGGAGCTGTTTTTT. Protein: CASSGFTGLAGELFF. Full variable domain (remainder filled in from reference TRBV2 and TRBJ2-2): EPEVTQTPSHQVTQMGQEVILRCVPISNHLYFYWYRQILGQKVEFLVSFYNNEISEKSEIFDDQFSVERPDGSNFTLKIRSTKLEDSAMYFCASSGFTGLAGELFFGEGSRLTVL.

This clonotype showed up many times. This sequence joins TRBV6-2 or TRBV6-3 and TRBJ1-5; D is unclear. CDR1 is MNHEY and CDR2 is SVGEGT in the germline V gene. The CDR3 sequence is 14 residues long. V lost 1 base and J 3 bases, leaving 7 bases between the germline ends. CDR3 in amino acids: CASSYLGVNQPQHF. As DNA, the CDR3 is TGTGCCAGCAGTTACTTGGGAGTCAATCAGCCCCAGCATTTT.

This clonotype was picked up a small number of times. CDR3 coding DNA: TGTGCCAGCAGTCGCATTAACTATGGCTACACCTTC. Translating it yields CASSRINYGYTF. The chain is built from TRBV12-3 or TRBV12-4 and TRBJ1-2; no definite D call. V was shortened by 5 bases and J by 1 base, with 5 bases between the two germline ends. The CDR3 totals 12 residues.

This clonotype has a count of ten or more. The chain links TRBV9 to TRBJ2-3; D might be TRBD1 (5 bases). CDR1 SGDLS and CDR2 YYNGEE come from the germline V gene. This CDR3 spans 14 amino acids. V shed 5 bases and J shed 0 bases, with 10 bases lying between them. CDR3: CASSVDTSTDTQYF. For the CDR3, the DNA is TGTGCCAGCAGTGTGGACACTAGCACAGATACGCAGTATTTT.

This clonotype occurred many times. The chain links TRBV12-3 or TRBV12-4 to TRBJ2-1; weak D call: TRBD2 (7 bases). V lost 7 bases, J lost 9 bases, and 16 bases lay in between. This CDR3 region has 13 residues. CDR3 DNA: TGTGCCAGCACCCTAGGGGGGGCCAGTGAGCAGTTCTTC. As protein: CASTLGGASEQFF.

As regards this clonotype: With a much larger clone just one base away, this may be a read error. This chain links TRBV5-6 with TRBJ2-5; the D is unclear. This CDR3 comprises 10 residues. Trimming removed 7 bases from V and 2 bases from J, with 3 bases in between. CDR1 is SGHDT, CDR2 YYEEEE, per germline. The CDR3 nucleotides are TGTGCCAGCGGGCAAGAGACCCAGTACTTC. Its translation: CASGQETQYF.

This clonotype has a count of ten or more. V gene TRBV3-1 combines with J gene TRBJ1-3; TRBD1 agrees at 7 bases. CDR1 is LGHDT and CDR2 is YNNKEL in the germline V gene (reference sequence). J gave up 1 base and V 0 bases, and 15 bases lay outside the gene matches. The CDR3 has 20 residues. CDR3 bases: TGTGCCAGCAGCCAAGATGTATCGACAGGGAGACCAGGATCTGGAAACACCATATATTTT. Translating gives CASSQDVSTGRPGSGNTIYF.

This clonotype was counted between two and nine times. The chain uses TRBV5-6 and TRBJ2-3; no clear D. Germline CDR1 is SGHDT and CDR2 is YYEEEE. This CDR3 is built from 12 residues. V was clipped by 5 bases and J by 6 bases, with 10 bases between them. CDR3 sequence reads: CASSPDRDTQYF. The CDR3 DNA is TGTGCCAGCAGTCCCGATAGGGATACGCAGTATTTT.

The chain is built from TRBV6-2 or TRBV6-3 and TRBJ2-1, with D perhaps TRBD1 (5 bases). In germline, CDR1 is MNHEY, CDR2 SVGEGT. V shed 6 bases and J shed 6 bases, with 12 bases lying between them. CDR3 length: 13 amino acids. CDR3 loop: CASSRVDLNEQFF. The CDR3 DNA is TGTGCCAGCAGCAGGGTAGACCTCAATGAGCAGTTCTTC.

This clonotype turned up a few times. The chain combines TRBV21-1 with TRBJ1-4; the D segment call TRBD1 is taken from the table without a DNA check. TRBV21-1 is an annotated pseudogene. This CDR3 is built from 17 residues. CDR3 loop: CASSTMGRKATNEKLFF. The CDR3 DNA sequence: TGTGCCAGCAGCACAATGGGACGCAAAGCAACTAATGAAAAACTGTTTTTT.

V gene TRBV4-2 combines with J gene TRBJ1-2; 8 nucleotides match TRBD1. V lost 4 bases, J lost 1 base, and 5 bases stayed unmatched. CDR3 length equals 15 residues. The germline V gene has CDR1 LGHNA and CDR2 YNFKEQ. The CDR3 DNA is TGTGCCAGCAGCCGCCCCGACAGGGGTAACTATGGCTACACCTTC. The encoded protein is CASSRPDRGNYGYTF.

This clonotype came up many times. The V gene is TRBV7-9, the J gene TRBJ1-4; TRBD1 matches at 7 bases. The CDR3 is 15 residues long. V shed 2 bases, J shed 6 bases, and the junction held 6 bases outside the gene matches. Germline-derived CDR1 and CDR2 are SEHNR and FQNEAQ (reference sequence). Written as DNA, the CDR3 is TGTGCCAGCAGCTTAACCACAGGGGCCGATGAAAAACTGTTTTTT. Translation gives CASSLTTGADEKLFF.

Ten or more counts support this clonotype. The rearrangement uses TRBV6-2 or TRBV6-3 and TRBJ1-5; unclear D gene. Trimming left V 5 bases short and J 6 bases short, with 11 bases between. Germline assignment: CDR1 MNHEY and CDR2 SVGEGT. The CDR3 is 13 amino acids. CDR3 in amino acids: CASSLTGFQPQHF. DNA of the CDR3: TGTGCCAGCAGTCTAACGGGGTTTCAGCCCCAGCATTTT.

This clonotype was counted a few times. V usage is TRBV27 and J usage is TRBJ2-1; perhaps TRBD1 as D (5 bases). Germline-derived CDR1 and CDR2 are MNHEY and SMNVEV (reference sequence). V shed 5 bases and J shed 7 bases, with 12 bases lying between them. The length of the CDR3 is 13 residues. CDR3 in DNA: TGTGCCAGCAGTCCCCGACAGACTAATGAGCAGTTCTTC. Protein: CASSPRQTNEQFF.

The table lists this clonotype with many counts. The chain employs TRBV29-1 and TRBJ2-6; D is uncertain. Germline CDR1 is SQVTM and CDR2 is ANQGSEA. Trimming left V 2 bases short and J 2 bases short, with 13 bases between. The CDR3 loop spans 16 amino acids. The CDR3 is CSVESLEGTGANVLTF. The CDR3 DNA reads as TGCAGCGTTGAAAGTTTAGAAGGGACTGGGGCCAACGTCCTGACTTTC.

In this sample, this clonotype turned up many times. The V call is TRBV18, the J call TRBJ2-7, with 8 bases aligning to TRBD1. The CDR3 loop spans 13 amino acids. The germline V gene encodes CDR1 KGHSH and CDR2 LQKENI. The V gene end was trimmed by 5 bases and the J gene end by 6 bases; junction bases not matched to a gene: 6. The CDR3 nucleotides are TGTGCCAGCTCAGGACCGACAGGGGCCGAGCAGTACTTC. It codes for CASSGPTGAEQYF.

The chain is built from TRBV29-1 and TRBJ2-7; 10 bases line up with TRBD1. The CDR3 has 16 amino acids. Trimming took 1 base from V and 2 from J; bases not matched to a gene: 8. Looked up from germline, CDR1 is SQVTM and CDR2 is ANQGSEA. CDR3: CSVEGARGQGAYEQYF. The DNA of the CDR3 is TGCAGCGTTGAAGGGGCAAGAGGACAGGGGGCCTACGAGCAGTACTTC.

The chain couples TRBV6-5 to TRBJ1-1; D ambiguous. Germline values: CDR1 MNHEY, CDR2 SVGAGI. The CDR3 length is 15 residues. V lost 0 bases and J 4 bases, leaving 12 bases between the germline ends. Here the CDR3 reads CASSYSNLRGTEAFF. The CDR3 DNA follows: TGTGCCAGCAGTTACTCGAACCTCCGGGGCACTGAAGCTTTCTTT.

This clonotype was found many times. The gene calls are TRBV14 and TRBJ2-7; no reliable D call. Trimming stripped 0 bases from V and 3 bases from J, with 6 bases between. Germline V lookup: CDR1 SGHDN, CDR2 FVKESK. This CDR3 is 13 amino acids long. The CDR3 spells CASSQDISYEQYF. CDR3 sequence (DNA): TGTGCCAGCAGCCAAGATATCAGCTACGAGCAGTACTTC.